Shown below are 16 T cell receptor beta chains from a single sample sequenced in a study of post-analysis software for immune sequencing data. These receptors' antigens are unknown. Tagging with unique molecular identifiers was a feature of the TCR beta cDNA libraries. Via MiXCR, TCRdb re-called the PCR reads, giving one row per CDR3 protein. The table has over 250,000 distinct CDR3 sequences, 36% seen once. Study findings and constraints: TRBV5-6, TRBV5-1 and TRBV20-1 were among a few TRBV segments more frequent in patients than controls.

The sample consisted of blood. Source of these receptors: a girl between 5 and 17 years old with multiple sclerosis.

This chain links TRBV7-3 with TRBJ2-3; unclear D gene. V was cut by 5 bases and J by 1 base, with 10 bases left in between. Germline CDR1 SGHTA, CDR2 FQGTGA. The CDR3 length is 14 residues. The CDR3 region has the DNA TGTGCCAGCAGCCTGAAGCAGCGCACAGATACGCAGTATTTT. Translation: CASSLKQRTDTQYF.

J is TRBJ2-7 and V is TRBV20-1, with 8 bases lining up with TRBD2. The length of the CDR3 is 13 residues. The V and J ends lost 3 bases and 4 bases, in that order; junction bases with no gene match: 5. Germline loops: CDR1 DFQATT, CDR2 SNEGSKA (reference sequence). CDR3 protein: CSASSGGRYEQYF. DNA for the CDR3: TGCAGTGCTAGCTCGGGGGGGCGTTACGAGCAGTACTTC.

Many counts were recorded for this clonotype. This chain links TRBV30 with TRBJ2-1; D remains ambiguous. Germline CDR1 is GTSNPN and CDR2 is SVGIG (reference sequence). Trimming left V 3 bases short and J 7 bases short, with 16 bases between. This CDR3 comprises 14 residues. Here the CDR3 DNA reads TGTGCCTGGAGGCCCGGATCCCAGTTGAATGAGCAGTTCTTC. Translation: CAWRPGSQLNEQFF.

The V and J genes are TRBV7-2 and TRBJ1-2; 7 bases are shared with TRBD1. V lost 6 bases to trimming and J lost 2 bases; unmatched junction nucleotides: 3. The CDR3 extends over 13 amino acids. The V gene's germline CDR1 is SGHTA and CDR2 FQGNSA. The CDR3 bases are TGTGCCAGCAGACTGGACAGGAACTATGGCTACACCTTC. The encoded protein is CASRLDRNYGYTF. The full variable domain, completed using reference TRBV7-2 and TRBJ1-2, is GAGVSQSPSNKVTEKGKDVELRCDPISGHTALYWYRQSLGQGLEFLIYFQGNSAPDKSGLPSDRFSAERTGGSVSTLTIQRTQQEDSAVYLCASRLDRNYGYTFGSGTRLTVV.

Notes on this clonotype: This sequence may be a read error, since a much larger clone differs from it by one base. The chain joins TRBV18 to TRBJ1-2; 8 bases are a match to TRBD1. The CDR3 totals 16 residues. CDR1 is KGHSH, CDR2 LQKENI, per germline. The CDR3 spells CASSPVPGQDDYGCTF. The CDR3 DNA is TGTGCCAGCTCACCCGTCCCGGGACAGGACGACTATGGCTGCACCTTC. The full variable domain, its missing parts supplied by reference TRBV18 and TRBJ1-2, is NAGVMQNPRHLVRRRGQEARLRCSPMKGHSHVYWYRQLPEEGLKFMVYLQKENIIDESGMPKERFSAEFPKEGPSILRIQQVVRGDSAAYFCASSPVPGQDDYGCTFGSGTRLTVV.

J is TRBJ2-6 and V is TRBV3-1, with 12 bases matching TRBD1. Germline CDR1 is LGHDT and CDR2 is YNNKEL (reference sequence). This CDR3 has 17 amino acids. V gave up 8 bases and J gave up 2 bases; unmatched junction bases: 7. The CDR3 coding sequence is TGTGCCAGCGTAACCGGGACAGGGGGCGCTGGGGCCAACGTCCTGACTTTC. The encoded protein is CASVTGTGGAGANVLTF.

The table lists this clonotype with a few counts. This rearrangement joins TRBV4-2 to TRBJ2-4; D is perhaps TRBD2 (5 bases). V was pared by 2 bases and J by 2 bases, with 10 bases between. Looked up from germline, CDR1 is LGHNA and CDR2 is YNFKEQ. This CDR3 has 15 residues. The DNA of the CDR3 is TGTGCCAGCAGCCAATTTGCCGGGACCAAAAACATTCAGTACTTC. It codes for CASSQFAGTKNIQYF.

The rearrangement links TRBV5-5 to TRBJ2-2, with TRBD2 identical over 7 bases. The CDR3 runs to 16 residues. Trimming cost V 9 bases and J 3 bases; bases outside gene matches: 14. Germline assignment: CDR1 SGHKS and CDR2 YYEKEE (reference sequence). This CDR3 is CATRVRAGVDTGELFF. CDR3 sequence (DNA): TGTGCCACCAGGGTGCGGGCGGGAGTTGACACCGGGGAGCTGTTTTTT.

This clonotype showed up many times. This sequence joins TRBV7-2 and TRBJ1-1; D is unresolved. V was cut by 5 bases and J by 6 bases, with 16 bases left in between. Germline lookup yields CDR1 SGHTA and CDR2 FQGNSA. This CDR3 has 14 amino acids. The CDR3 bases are TGTGCCAGCAGCCGTACGACCGGTTACGCTGAAGCTTTCTTT. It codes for CASSRTTGYAEAFF.

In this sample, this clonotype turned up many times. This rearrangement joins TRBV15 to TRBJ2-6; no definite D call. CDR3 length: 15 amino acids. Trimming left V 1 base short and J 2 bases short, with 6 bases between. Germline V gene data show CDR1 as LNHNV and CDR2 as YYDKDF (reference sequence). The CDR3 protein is CATSRGEPGANVLTF. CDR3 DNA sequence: TGTGCCACCAGCAGAGGCGAACCTGGGGCCAACGTCCTGACTTTC.

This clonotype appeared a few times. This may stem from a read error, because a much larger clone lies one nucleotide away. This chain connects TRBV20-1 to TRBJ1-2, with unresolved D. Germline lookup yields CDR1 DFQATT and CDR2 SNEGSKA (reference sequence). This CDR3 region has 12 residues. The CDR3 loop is CRAENRGYGYTF. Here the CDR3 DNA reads TGCAGGGCCGAAAATAGAGGCTATGGCTACACCTTC.

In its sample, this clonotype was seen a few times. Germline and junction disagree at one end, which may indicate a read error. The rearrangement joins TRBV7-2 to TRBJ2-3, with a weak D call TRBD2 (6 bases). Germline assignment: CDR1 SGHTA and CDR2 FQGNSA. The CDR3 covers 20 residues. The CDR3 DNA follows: TGTGCCAGCGGCTTAAGGGGCGTGACGGGAGCTGCTTCGAGCGCAGATACGCAGTATTTT. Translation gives CASGLRGVTGAASSADTQYF.

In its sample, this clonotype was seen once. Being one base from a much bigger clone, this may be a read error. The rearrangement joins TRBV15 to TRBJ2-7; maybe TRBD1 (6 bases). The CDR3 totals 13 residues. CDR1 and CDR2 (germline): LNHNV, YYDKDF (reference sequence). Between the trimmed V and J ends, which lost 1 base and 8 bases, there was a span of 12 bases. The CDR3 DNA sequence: TGTGCCACCAGCAGAGTCCTCAGGGGCCAGCAGTACTTC. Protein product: CATSRVLRGQQYF. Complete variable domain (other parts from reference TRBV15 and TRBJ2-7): DAMVIQNPRYQVTQFGKPVTLSCSQTLNHNVMYWYQQKSSQAPKLLFHYYDKDFNNEADTPDNFQSRRPNTSFCFLDIRSPGLGDTAMYLCATSRVLRGQQYFGPGTRLTVT.

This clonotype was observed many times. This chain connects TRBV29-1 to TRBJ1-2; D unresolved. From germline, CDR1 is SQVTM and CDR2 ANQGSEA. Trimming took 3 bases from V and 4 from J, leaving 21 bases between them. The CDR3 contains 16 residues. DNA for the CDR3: TGCAGCGTTGATAGCCCGACTCCTCGTAGAGGCTATGGCTACACCTTC. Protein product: CSVDSPTPRRGYGYTF.

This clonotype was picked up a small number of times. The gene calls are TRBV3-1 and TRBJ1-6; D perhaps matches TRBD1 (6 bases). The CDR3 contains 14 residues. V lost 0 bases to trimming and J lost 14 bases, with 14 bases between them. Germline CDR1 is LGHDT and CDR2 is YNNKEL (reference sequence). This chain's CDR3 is CASSQDVQGLALHF. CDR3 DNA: TGTGCCAGCAGCCAAGACGTACAGGGTTTAGCCCTCCACTTT.

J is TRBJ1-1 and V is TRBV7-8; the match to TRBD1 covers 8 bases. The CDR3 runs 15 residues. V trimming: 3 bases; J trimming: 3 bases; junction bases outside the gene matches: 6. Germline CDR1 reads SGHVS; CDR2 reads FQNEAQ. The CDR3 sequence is CASSLRTGGYTEAFF. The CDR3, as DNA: TGTGCCAGCAGCTTGCGAACAGGGGGATACACTGAAGCTTTCTTT.